The source of this T cell receptor beta chain is a study of CXCR3-negative and CXCR3-positive naive CD8 T cells. Study-level information: Summed over all libraries, TRB reads came to 110 million to 150 million, with about 1.5 +/- 0.3 million per library.

Remarks on this clonotype: The target antigen is unknown.

Study observations and caveats: Each naive subset displayed comparably high diversity, whereas memory CD8+ cells displayed much lower diversity. CXCR3-positive naive cells carried more hydrophobic TRB CDR3s than CXCR3-negative ones. Unlike memory cells, which differed, naive CXCR3-negative and CXCR3-positive cells had similar TRBV-TRBJ usage.

This CDR3 has 14 amino acids. Germline V gene lookup returns CDR1 SNHLY and CDR2 FYNNEI. The libraries of TRB cDNA were prepared using 5' RACE with UMI labels. TCRdb re-called the 5' RACE reads, yielding one record per CDR3 amino acid sequence without DNA. This sample's table reports 80,000 to 100,000 distinct CDR3 sequences. V is TRBV2 and J is TRBJ2-3; TCRdb designates TRBD2, a call that cannot be tested without DNA. This receptor was obtained from a human donor in good health. Some clones in this sample may be carry-over from other donors' samples. The sample comprised naive CXCR3+ CD8+ T cells from blood. Described subset: CD45RO-CCR7+CD27+CD95- naive CD8+ T cells expressing CXCR3 (TNR3+). This CDR3 is CASSSSGSADTQYF.